The 25 T cell receptor beta chains below were found in one sample sequenced in a study of blood T cell repertoires in COVID-19 (dated by TCRdb to about 2020). Library preparation used the immunoSEQ multiplex PCR assay. The table comes from immuneACCESS by way of TCRdb, which keeps in-frame sequences with V and J called. Part of the clones is missing from these tables; in studies checked, under half for an unresolved V gene and the rest for unknown reasons. Recorded for this sample are about 260,000 clones; over 75% of them occurred a single time. In total, the top ten clones hold 2% to 3% of the sample. The sample consisted of peripheral blood. The receptors here all came from a woman between 45 and 60 years old with acute or convalescent COVID-19.

This clone turned up a few times. The gene calls are TRBV2 and TRBJ1-4; D is ambiguous. CDR1 is SNHLY, CDR2 FYNNEI, per germline. Trimming removed 3 bases at V and 4 bases at J, with 9 bases between. The CDR3 extends over 14 amino acids. The CDR3 loop is CASSEVQYNEKLFF. The CDR3 nucleotides read TGTGCCAGCAGTGAGGTTCAGTATAATGAAAAACTGTTTTTT.

The rearrangement joins TRBV28 to TRBJ2-7, with 7 nucleotides matching TRBD1. Germline trimming cut 5 bases from V and 3 bases from J; bases unmatched to any gene: 16. There are 17 residues in the CDR3. Germline V gene lookup returns CDR1 MDHEN and CDR2 SYDVKM. The CDR3 here is CASSEGGQAASLYEQYF. The CDR3 DNA follows: TGTGCCAGCAGTGAAGGTGGACAGGCCGCAAGCCTCTACGAGCAGTACTTC.

The rearrangement uses TRBV28 and TRBJ2-5; weak D call: TRBD2 (6 bases). Germline-derived CDR1 and CDR2 are MDHEN and SYDVKM. The CDR3 loop spans 14 amino acids. The V end lost 2 bases, the J end lost 1 base, and 8 bases lay between the germline ends. Here the CDR3 DNA reads TGTGCCAGCAGTTTAGCGGGGACCCAAGAGACCCAGTACTTC. It is translated as CASSLAGTQETQYF.

V gene TRBV6-5 combines with J gene TRBJ2-5; a weak D match, TRBD2 (5 bases). The V gene's germline CDR1 is MNHEY and CDR2 SVGAGI. V was cut by 6 bases and J by 0 bases, with 14 bases left in between. There are 15 residues in the CDR3. The CDR3, as DNA: TGTGCCAGCAGCCCACCGGGAAACTACCAAGAGACCCAGTACTTC. Encoded protein: CASSPPGNYQETQYF.

Regarding this clone: Other DNA sequences of this sample code for an identical CDR3. The CDR3 sequence: CSARRSQPQHF. CDR3 coding DNA: TGCAGTGCTAGACGGAGTCAGCCCCAGCATTTT. The J gene is TRBJ1-5, the V gene TRBV20-1; the D is unclear. The V gene lost 2 bases and the J gene lost 6 bases, with 5 bases spanning the gap. This CDR3 spans 11 amino acids. CDR1 and CDR2 from the germline V gene are DFQATT and SNEGSKA (reference sequence).

The gene calls are TRBV15 and TRBJ1-1; a weak D match, TRBD1 (5 bases). The CDR3 runs 14 residues. Deletions cut 4 bases from V and 7 bases from J, with 16 bases between. Germline V lookup: CDR1 LNHNV, CDR2 YYDKDF (reference sequence). This chain's CDR3 is CATSIAGIGLEAFF. The CDR3 DNA follows: TGTGCCACCAGCATAGCAGGGATCGGGCTTGAAGCTTTCTTT.

This clone was seen a handful of times. The J gene is TRBJ1-2, the V gene TRBV5-1, with no clear D. This CDR3 comprises 15 residues. V was shortened by 0 bases and J by 4 bases, with 13 bases between the two germline ends. Germline-derived CDR1 and CDR2 are SGHRS and YFSETQ. CDR3 sequence: CASSLEEDFTYGYTF. In nucleotides, the CDR3 is TGCGCCAGCAGCTTGGAGGAGGATTTTACCTATGGCTACACCTTC.

In DNA form, the CDR3 reads TGTGCCAGCAGCTCGGACAGAATGAACACCGGGGAGCTGTTTTTT. Translation: CASSSDRMNTGELFF. The chain combines TRBV7-3 with TRBJ2-2, with D perhaps matching TRBD1 (6 bases). The germline gives CDR1 SGHTA, CDR2 FQGTGA. The CDR3 contains 15 residues. The V and J ends lost 4 bases and 1 base respectively, with 10 bases between them.

V usage is TRBV7-8 and J usage is TRBJ2-7, with 7 bases matching TRBD2. Germline CDR1 reads SGHVS; CDR2 reads FQNEAQ. CDR3 length equals 14 residues. Germline trimming cut 3 bases from V and 6 bases from J; bases unmatched to any gene: 8. CDR3 residues: CASSFGGSPLEQYF. CDR3 nucleotides: TGTGCCAGCAGCTTCGGGGGGTCCCCGCTCGAGCAGTACTTC. The full variable domain, in which reference TRBV7-8 and TRBJ2-7 provide the parts outside the CDR3, is GAGVSQSPRYKVAKRGQDVALRCDPISGHVSLFWYQQALGQGPEFLTYFQNEAQLDKSGLPSDRFFAERPEGSVSTLKIQRTQQEDSAVYLCASSFGGSPLEQYFGPGTRLTVT.

The V call is TRBV7-3, the J call TRBJ2-3; possibly TRBD2 for D (6 bases). Trimming took 2 bases from V and 1 from J, leaving 16 bases between them. Per the germline V gene, CDR1 is SGHTA and CDR2 is FQGTGA. The CDR3 spans 17 residues. The CDR3 sequence is CASSLRGAGGGTDTQYF. The DNA of the CDR3 is TGTGCCAGCAGCTTACGGGGAGCGGGCGGCGGCACAGATACGCAGTATTTT.

The V gene is TRBV7-3, the J gene TRBJ2-7, with 8 bases matching TRBD1. The CDR3 totals 13 residues. V shed 5 bases, J shed 6 bases, and the junction held 6 bases outside the gene matches. Germline-derived CDR1 and CDR2 are SGHTA and FQGTGA. CDR3 amino acids: CASSRSGQVEQYF. Written as DNA, the CDR3 is TGTGCCAGCAGCCGATCGGGACAGGTCGAGCAGTACTTC.

This chain links TRBV10-3 with TRBJ2-1; 12 bases fit TRBD2. With 11 bases clipped from V and 8 bases from J, the junction kept 10 bases outside the gene matches. This CDR3 region has 14 residues. Germline V gene lookup returns CDR1 ENHRY and CDR2 SYGVKD. CDR3 in DNA: TGTGCCGCGACTAGCGGGAGAGGAACCGATGAGCAGTTCTTC. Its translation is CAATSGRGTDEQFF.

This clone was detected only once. This chain links TRBV24-1 with TRBJ2-1; maybe TRBD1 (6 bases). Germline V gene sequence: CDR1 KGHDR, CDR2 SFDVKD. The CDR3 is made up of 13 amino acids. Trimming removed 6 bases from V and 8 bases from J, with 13 bases in between. Written as DNA, the CDR3 is TGTGCCACCAGTTTTCAGGGGCGGGATGAGCAGTTCTTC. Translating it yields CATSFQGRDEQFF.

This rearrangement joins TRBV6-6 to TRBJ2-7, with D maybe TRBD2 (6 bases). V lost 5 bases, J lost 9 bases, and 17 bases lay in between. The CDR3 is made up of 13 amino acids. Germline CDR1 MNHNY, CDR2 SVGAGI (reference sequence). CDR3 amino acids: CASSPLGRGGQYF. In nucleotides, the CDR3 is TGTGCCAGCAGTCCCCTTGGTAGGGGAGGGCAGTACTTC.

The rearrangement joins TRBV27 to TRBJ2-3, with 10 bases that match TRBD2. Germline CDR1 is MNHEY and CDR2 is SMNVEV (reference sequence). This CDR3 has 14 amino acids. With 8 bases clipped from V and 1 base from J, the junction kept 3 bases outside the gene matches. The CDR3 nucleotides read TGTGCCAGCCGGACTAGCGGACGCACAGATACGCAGTATTTT. Protein sequence: CASRTSGRTDTQYF.

A few counts support this clone. The sample has other DNA sequences that encode this CDR3 too. The CDR3 protein is CASSLGTANEKLFF. As DNA, the CDR3 is TGCGCCAGCAGCCTCGGGACAGCTAATGAAAAACTGTTTTTT. The chain combines TRBV5-1 with TRBJ1-4; 7 bases are shared with TRBD1. V was pared by 4 bases and J by 3 bases, with 3 bases of the junction left unmatched. The CDR3 totals 14 residues. CDR1 and CDR2 (germline): SGHRS, YFSETQ.

The J gene is TRBJ1-5, the V gene TRBV10-1; TRBD1 matches at 7 bases. V lost 9 bases and J lost 6; bases outside the gene matches: 5. Germline loops: CDR1 WNHNN, CDR2 SYGVQD (reference sequence). This CDR3 is 12 amino acids long. CDR3 residues: CARTGQCQPQHF. CDR3 sequence (DNA): TGCGCCAGGACAGGGCAGTGTCAGCCCCAGCATTTT.

The rearrangement joins TRBV6-1 to TRBJ2-5; a weak D match, TRBD1 (5 bases). This CDR3 has 13 residues. Germline V gene lookup returns CDR1 MNHNS and CDR2 SASEGT. V was pared by 1 base and J by 4 bases, with 7 bases between. As DNA, the CDR3 is TGTGCCAGCAGTGAAGTCCAGGGAGAGACCCAGTACTTC. Protein: CASSEVQGETQYF.

The gene calls are TRBV2 and TRBJ2-5; possibly TRBD2 for D (6 bases). The ends were cut back, 4 bases at V and 4 bases at J, with 7 bases in the middle. The germline V gene has CDR1 SNHLY and CDR2 FYNNEI. This CDR3 is 12 amino acids long. The DNA of the CDR3 is TGTGCCAGCAGTGGTAGCGGAGAGACCCAGTACTTC. This codes for CASSGSGETQYF.

Concerning this clone itself: Within the sample, other DNA sequences also encode this same CDR3. This sequence joins TRBV24-1 and TRBJ1-4; D possibly corresponds to TRBD1 (6 bases). V lost 4 bases to trimming and J lost 7 bases, with 18 bases between them. The CDR3 has 16 residues. CDR1 KGHDR and CDR2 SFDVKD come from the germline V gene. The CDR3 DNA sequence: TGTGCCACCAGTGACCCCCAACAGGGCTCAGTTGAAAAACTGTTTTTT. This sequence encodes CATSDPQQGSVEKLFF.

This chain links TRBV18 with TRBJ1-2; possible D gene TRBD1, 6 bases. Germline CDR1 and CDR2: KGHSH and LQKENI. Trimming took 0 bases from V and 3 from J, leaving 8 bases between them. The CDR3 totals 14 residues. This chain's CDR3 is CASSPPHRDYGYTF. Written as DNA, the CDR3 is TGTGCCAGCTCACCACCCCACAGGGACTATGGCTACACCTTC.

The chain recombines TRBV7-3 with TRBJ2-3, with 10 bases matching TRBD2. CDR1 SGHTA and CDR2 FQGTGA come from the germline V gene. The length of the CDR3 is 16 residues. With V trimmed by 5 bases and J by 3 bases, 8 bases remained unmatched. CDR3 residues: CASSLSSGSRTDTQYF. In DNA, the CDR3 is TGTGCCAGCAGCCTATCTAGCGGGAGTAGAACAGATACGCAGTATTTT.

V is TRBV28 and J is TRBJ1-3; D remains unclear. CDR3 length: 15 amino acids. Trimming stripped 3 bases from V and 0 bases from J, with 9 bases between. Germline loops: CDR1 MDHEN, CDR2 SYDVKM. The CDR3, as DNA: TGTGCCAGCAGTTTCCGTTACAGCTCTGGAAACACCATATATTTT. Translating gives CASSFRYSSGNTIYF.

This clone was observed a single time. Other DNA sequences within the sample encode an identical CDR3. The CDR3 loop is CASSSSGNQPQHF. DNA of the CDR3: TGTGCCAGCAGCTCCAGCGGCAATCAGCCCCAGCATTTT. The chain joins TRBV7-2 to TRBJ1-5, with unresolved D. The CDR3 length is 13 residues. The V end lost 4 bases, the J end lost 2 bases, and 6 bases lay between the germline ends. Germline V CDR1 and CDR2: SGHTA, FQGNSA.

This chain uses TRBV30 with TRBJ1-2, with 8 positions matching TRBD1. V was pared by 5 bases and J by 5 bases, with 4 bases of the junction left unmatched. The CDR3 length is 12 residues. Germline CDR1 GTSNPN, CDR2 SVGIG (reference sequence). The DNA of the CDR3 is TGTGCCTGGTCAGGGGGCGCATATGGCTACACCTTC. This gives the protein CAWSGGAYGYTF.